A single sample gave rise to the 11 T cell receptor beta chains below, sequenced in a study of cytomegalovirus exposure and HLA in healthy donors. In the PCR, 60 Vbeta and 13 Jbeta primers were used. Assay: immunoSEQ multiplex PCR; the TCRdb copy retains only in-frame clones and omits some. Of fewer than 200,000 clones in the sample, about 80% were seen once. Sequenced material: PBMCs. These receptors originate from a man between 25 and 39 years old in good health and CMV-seronegative.

The V and J genes are TRBV7-6 and TRBJ1-4, with D possibly being TRBD1 (5 bases). V was clipped by 5 bases and J by 2 bases, with 21 bases between them. Germline V gene sequence: CDR1 SGHVS, CDR2 FNYEAQ. The CDR3 is made up of 18 amino acids. CDR3 in amino acids: CASSPFRGGSSTNEKLFF. The CDR3 DNA reads as TGTGCCAGCAGCCCCTTTAGGGGTGGCAGCTCGACTAATGAAAAACTGTTTTTT.

The chain carries TRBV9 and TRBJ2-1; 8 positions match TRBD2. The ends lost 4 bases at V and 0 bases at J; junction bases unmatched: 3. Germline loops: CDR1 SGDLS, CDR2 YYNGEE. This CDR3 has 15 amino acids. CDR3 sequence reads: CASSPGGGSYNEQFF. The CDR3 DNA follows: TGTGCCAGCAGCCCGGGGGGGGGCTCCTACAATGAGCAGTTCTTC.

This chain's CDR3 is CASSENTDYGYTF. CDR3 nucleotide sequence: TGTGCCAGCAGTGAAAATACAGACTATGGCTACACCTTC. This chain connects TRBV25-1 to TRBJ1-2; D gene uncertain. The CDR3 is 13 amino acids. Germline-derived CDR1 and CDR2 are MGHDK and SYGVNS. Deletions cut 2 bases from V and 3 bases from J, with 7 bases between.

This chain joins TRBV19 and TRBJ1-2; D may be TRBD1 (5 bases). The V end was cut by 3 bases, the J end by 13 bases, with 15 bases between. CDR3 length equals 12 residues. Germline-derived CDR1 and CDR2 are LNHDA and SQIVND (reference sequence). Here the CDR3 DNA reads TGTGCCAGTAGTATCCAACAGGACACGCCCACCTTC. It translates to CASSIQQDTPTF.

This rearrangement joins TRBV29-1 to TRBJ2-7; tentative D call: TRBD1 (5 bases). Germline CDR1 is SQVTM and CDR2 is ANQGSEA. The CDR3 is 15 residues long. V lost 1 base and J lost 2, with 15 bases in between. Written as DNA, the CDR3 is TGCAGCGTTGAAGGGGTCGACAGATCGACCTACGAGCAGTACTTC. As protein: CSVEGVDRSTYEQYF.

The V gene is TRBV7-9, the J gene TRBJ1-1; TRBD1 might be the D (6 bases). From germline, CDR1 is SEHNR and CDR2 FQNEAQ (reference sequence). The V end was cut by 5 bases, the J end by 3 bases, with 10 bases between. The CDR3 totals 13 residues. The CDR3 here is CASSPPGDTEAFF. CDR3 in DNA: TGTGCCAGCAGCCCACCAGGGGACACTGAAGCTTTCTTT.

The chain couples TRBV30 to TRBJ1-6; no definite D call. CDR1 GTSNPN and CDR2 SVGIG come from the germline V gene (reference sequence). The V end lost 5 bases, the J end lost 14 bases, and 13 bases lay between the germline ends. CDR3 length: 11 residues. The CDR3 coding sequence is TGTGCCTGGGGCGGGGATGGAACCCTCCACTTT. Its translation: CAWGGDGTLHF. Supplemented by reference TRBV30 and TRBJ1-6, the full variable domain reads SQTIHQWPATLVQPVGSPLSLECTVEGTSNPNLYWYRQAAGRGLQLLFYSVGIGQISSEVPQNLSASRPQDRQFILSSKKLLLSDSGFYLCAWGGDGTLHFGNGTRLTVT.

The genes are TRBV10-3 and TRBJ2-3; TRBD2 aligns across 7 bases. This CDR3 has 16 amino acids. Looked up from germline, CDR1 is ENHRY and CDR2 is SYGVKD. J was trimmed by 0 bases and V by 10 bases; bases with no gene match: 13. CDR3 DNA: TGTGCCACCCTGCCAGTGGGGGGGGGAAGCACAGATACGCAGTATTTT. Its translation: CATLPVGGGSTDTQYF.

The rearrangement joins TRBV11-2 to TRBJ2-5, with TRBD1 identical over 8 bases. Germline values: CDR1 SGHAT, CDR2 FQNNGV. There are 17 residues in the CDR3. V was clipped by 6 bases and J by 3 bases; unmatched bases: 15. For the CDR3, the DNA is TGTGCCAGCAGAGTCTCAGGGGGCGCCGGGGCGGAAGAGACCCAGTACTTC. Its translation: CASRVSGGAGAEETQYF.

In its sample, this clone was seen once. The V call is TRBV9, the J call TRBJ1-1; 8 bases line up with TRBD1. CDR1 and CDR2 (germline): SGDLS, YYNGEE. The V segment lost 0 bases and the J segment 11 bases; nucleotides outside the gene matches: 6. CDR3 length equals 13 residues. The CDR3 DNA reads TGTGCCAGCAGCGTAGAAGGACAGGGTCGGGCTTTCTTT. Translated: CASSVEGQGRAFF.

This rearrangement joins TRBV19 to TRBJ2-7; 7 bases are shared with TRBD1. Germline V gene sequence: CDR1 LNHDA, CDR2 SQIVND (reference sequence). The CDR3 length is 13 residues. V lost 7 bases, J lost 3 bases, and 6 bases stayed unmatched. CDR3 bases: TGTGCCAGTACGAGGGGGCTAGGCTACGAGCAGTACTTC. It yields the protein CASTRGLGYEQYF.